The 29 T cell receptor beta chains below were found in one sample sequenced in a study of Tregs in tolerant kidney transplant recipients (dated by TCRdb to between 2018 and 2020). The time point tag for this specimen amounts to: blood sample drawn before combined kidney and bone marrow transplant. Libraries came from the immunoSEQ multiplex PCR assay. Imported from immuneACCESS, the table was reduced by TCRdb to in-frame sequences with V and J called. These copies leave out some clones; in studies compared against another copy, an unresolved V gene accounts for under half, and the cause of the remainder is not known. The sample contains about 77,000 clones, 95% to 98% of them found a single time. Clones ranked in the top ten supply around 0.6% of the sample. The sequenced sample was CD4+ T cells from blood, obtained before the transplant. The source is a human donor who received a combined kidney and bone marrow transplant.

V gene TRBV11-3 combines with J gene TRBJ2-3; the match to TRBD1 covers 7 bases. Trimming at V came to 4 bases and at J to 4 bases, leaving 8 bases not matched to a gene. The CDR3 sequence is 15 residues long. Looked up from germline, CDR1 is SGHNT and CDR2 is YENEEA. In DNA, the CDR3 is TGTGCCAGCAGCTCCGACAGGGTTGGAGCAGATACGCAGTATTTT. It specifies CASSSDRVGADTQYF.

The chain employs TRBV7-8 and TRBJ2-1; TRBD2 agrees at 8 bases. Trimming at V came to 8 bases and at J to 5 bases, leaving 8 bases not matched to a gene. Germline loops: CDR1 SGHVS, CDR2 FQNEAQ. The CDR3 has 14 amino acids. The CDR3 protein is CASSQREGHNEQFF. Written as DNA, the CDR3 is TGTGCCAGCTCACAACGGGAGGGCCACAATGAGCAGTTCTTC.

This chain connects TRBV11-1 to TRBJ1-1; TRBD1 matches 10 bases. The CDR3 is 13 amino acids. Germline V CDR1 and CDR2: SGHAT, FQDESV (reference sequence). V lost 1 base to trimming and J lost 7 bases; unmatched junction nucleotides: 0. This CDR3 reads CASSLGTGGEAFF. For the CDR3, the DNA is TGTGCCAGCAGCTTAGGGACAGGGGGTGAAGCTTTCTTT.

This sequence joins TRBV7-2 and TRBJ2-2; the match to TRBD2 covers 9 bases. The CDR3 totals 16 residues. Trimming cost V 4 bases and J 5 bases; bases outside gene matches: 8. Germline CDR1 SGHTA, CDR2 FQGNSA. This chain's CDR3 is CASSSGAGGRTGELFF. DNA for the CDR3: TGTGCCAGCAGCTCGGGGGCGGGAGGGCGGACCGGGGAGCTGTTTTTT.

The chain employs TRBV6-5 and TRBJ1-2; D is perhaps TRBD1 (5 bases). Trimming left V 3 bases short and J 2 bases short, with 13 bases between. The CDR3 length is 15 residues. CDR1 and CDR2 (germline): MNHEY, SVGAGI. DNA for the CDR3: TGTGCCAGCAGTTATAGTCAGGGCTGGAACTATGGCTACACCTTC. The encoded protein is CASSYSQGWNYGYTF.

The chain couples TRBV7-6 to TRBJ2-5; the D gene is possibly TRBD1 (5 bases). Trimming shortened V by 2 bases and J by 2 bases, and 18 bases separated the two germline ends. Germline V gene lookup returns CDR1 SGHVS and CDR2 FNYEAQ. The CDR3 extends over 17 amino acids. CDR3 sequence (DNA): TGTGCCAGCAGCTTATATACCGCGGCAGGGTGGCAAGAGACCCAGTACTTC. It specifies CASSLYTAAGWQETQYF.

This chain connects TRBV5-1 to TRBJ2-5; D is possibly TRBD2 (5 bases). The CDR3 is made up of 14 amino acids. The germline V and J ends were trimmed by 4 bases and 7 bases, with 17 bases remaining between them. Germline V lookup: CDR1 SGHRS, CDR2 YFSETQ. The CDR3 spells CASSGPDLSGTQYF. The CDR3 DNA reads as TGCGCCAGCAGCGGCCCGGATCTAAGCGGGACCCAGTACTTC.

The V call is TRBV19, the J call TRBJ2-7; 7 bases are shared with TRBD1. J gave up 3 bases and V 8 bases, and 13 bases lay outside the gene matches. The CDR3 runs to 15 residues. Germline V CDR1 and CDR2: LNHDA, SQIVND (reference sequence). CDR3 DNA sequence: TGTGCCAGTGCCACGACAGGGAAGGGGAACTACGAGCAGTACTTC. It yields the protein CASATTGKGNYEQYF.

V is TRBV5-1 and J is TRBJ2-2, with 8 nucleotides matching TRBD2. Germline V gives CDR1 SGHRS, CDR2 YFSETQ. CDR3 length: 16 residues. Trimming took 4 bases from V and 3 from J; bases not matched to a gene: 8. CDR3 residues: CASSLILAEYTGELFF. The CDR3 nucleotides read TGCGCCAGCAGCCTAATACTAGCGGAGTACACCGGGGAGCTGTTTTTT. The variable domain in full, completed from reference TRBV5-1 and TRBJ2-2, reads KAGVTQTPRYLIKTRGQQVTLSCSPISGHRSVSWYQQTPGQGLQFLFEYFSETQRNKGNFPGRFSGRQFSNSRSEMNVSTLELGDSALYLCASSLILAEYTGELFFGEGSRLTVL.

V and J are TRBV27 and TRBJ2-7, with TRBD1 matching over 8 bases. Trimming removed 1 base from V and 4 bases from J; junction bases left unmatched: 15. The CDR3 has 18 amino acids. The germline gives CDR1 MNHEY, CDR2 SMNVEV (reference sequence). The CDR3 DNA reads as TGTGCCAGCAGTTTATTCTCCGTGCCGGGACAGGTGCCATACGAGCAGTACTTC. Translation: CASSLFSVPGQVPYEQYF.

This chain links TRBV7-9 with TRBJ1-1, with unresolved D. Trimming stripped 1 base from V and 6 bases from J, with 9 bases between. Germline values: CDR1 SEHNR, CDR2 FQNEAQ (reference sequence). CDR3 length equals 13 residues. The DNA for the CDR3 is TGTGCCAGCAGCTTAGAGTCGGGTTCTGAAGCTTTCTTT. This codes for CASSLESGSEAFF.

The CDR3 DNA follows: TGTGCCAGCAGCATACATATGAACACTGAAGCTTTCTTT. Protein: CASSIHMNTEAFF. The gene calls are TRBV7-3 and TRBJ1-1; D gene ambiguous. Germline lookup yields CDR1 SGHTA and CDR2 FQGTGA. Trimming cost V 5 bases and J 0 bases, with 7 bases left between them. The CDR3 extends over 13 amino acids.

The chain recombines TRBV27 with TRBJ2-3; possible D gene TRBD2, 5 bases. Germline V gives CDR1 MNHEY, CDR2 SMNVEV (reference sequence). This CDR3 contains 14 residues. V shed 8 bases and J shed 1 base, with 13 bases lying between them. The CDR3 DNA sequence: TGTGCCAGCTCTTACTCGAGGGGCACAGATACGCAGTATTTT. As protein: CASSYSRGTDTQYF.

The chain combines TRBV5-5 with TRBJ1-5; the D gene is possibly TRBD1 (6 bases). The CDR3 runs 15 residues. V was clipped by 0 bases and J by 3 bases, with 10 bases between them. The germline gives CDR1 SGHKS, CDR2 YYEKEE (reference sequence). This CDR3 reads CASSLGGQINQPQHF. The DNA of the CDR3 is TGTGCCAGCAGCTTGGGTGGACAGATCAATCAGCCCCAGCATTTT.

The table lists this clone with a count of one. This chain connects TRBV11-3 to TRBJ2-7; D is possibly TRBD1 (6 bases). There are 14 residues in the CDR3. V was clipped by 1 base and J by 2 bases, with 9 bases between them. The germline V gene encodes CDR1 SGHNT and CDR2 YENEEA. The CDR3 sequence: CASSLGQATYEQYF. In DNA, the CDR3 is TGTGCCAGCAGCTTAGGACAGGCTACCTACGAGCAGTACTTC.

The rearrangement joins TRBV9 to TRBJ2-1; 9 bases align to TRBD1. The germline CDR1 and CDR2 sequences are SGDLS and YYNGEE. V lost 0 bases and J lost 7; bases outside the gene matches: 5. The CDR3 runs 15 residues. The CDR3 reads CASSVGGTGNNEQFF. CDR3 nucleotides: TGTGCCAGCAGCGTAGGAGGGACAGGGAATAATGAGCAGTTCTTC.

This chain connects TRBV7-9 to TRBJ1-2, with a weak D call TRBD1 (5 bases). Germline lookup yields CDR1 SEHNR and CDR2 FQNEAQ (reference sequence). This CDR3 comprises 11 residues. Trimming left V 8 bases short and J 6 bases short, with 10 bases between. Here the CDR3 reads CASGGMDGYTF. The CDR3 DNA reads TGTGCCAGCGGGGGGATGGATGGCTACACCTTC.

V is TRBV30 and J is TRBJ1-3, with unresolved D. CDR1 and CDR2 (germline): GTSNPN, SVGIG (reference sequence). The length of the CDR3 is 13 residues. Trimming left V 2 bases short and J 8 bases short, with 13 bases between. The CDR3 here is CAWSFYFGDTIYF. CDR3 nucleotide sequence: TGTGCCTGGAGTTTTTACTTCGGGGACACCATATATTTT.

This clone was counted between two and nine times. J is TRBJ2-5 and V is TRBV2, with 8 positions matching TRBD1. V lost 4 bases to trimming and J lost 4 bases; unmatched junction nucleotides: 5. Looked up from germline, CDR1 is SNHLY and CDR2 is FYNNEI. The CDR3 is 14 residues long. The CDR3 spells CASSGLQGGETQYF. As DNA, the CDR3 is TGTGCCAGCAGTGGTTTACAGGGGGGAGAGACCCAGTACTTC. Combining the CDR3 with reference TRBV2 and TRBJ2-5 gives the whole variable domain EPEVTQTPSHQVTQMGQEVILRCVPISNHLYFYWYRQILGQKVEFLVSFYNNEISEKSEIFDDQFSVERPDGSNFTLKIRSTKLEDSAMYFCASSGLQGGETQYFGPGTRLLVL.

V usage is TRBV11-1 and J usage is TRBJ2-1; 8 bases line up with TRBD2. The CDR3 extends over 16 amino acids. Losses at the gene ends were 5 bases for V and 1 base for J; bases not matched to a gene: 7. Germline V CDR1 and CDR2: SGHAT, FQDESV (reference sequence). CDR3 loop: CASSSQREPSYNEQFF. In nucleotides, the CDR3 is TGTGCCAGCAGCAGTCAGCGGGAGCCTTCCTACAATGAGCAGTTCTTC. The full variable domain, its missing parts supplied by reference TRBV11-1 and TRBJ2-1, is EAEVAQSPRYKITEKSQAVAFWCDPISGHATLYWYRQILGQGPELLVQFQDESVVDDSQLPKDRFSAERLKGVDSTLKIQPAELGDSAMYLCASSSQREPSYNEQFFGPGTRLTVL.

This sequence joins TRBV2 and TRBJ1-6; 8 bases line up with TRBD1. V lost 3 bases, J lost 8 bases, and 6 bases stayed unmatched. Germline V CDR1 and CDR2: SNHLY, FYNNEI. This CDR3 has 15 amino acids. The DNA of the CDR3 is TGTGCCAGCAGTGAGACAGGGGATGTGTATTCACCCCTCCACTTT. It is translated as CASSETGDVYSPLHF. Together with reference TRBV2 and TRBJ1-6, the CDR3 gives the full variable domain: EPEVTQTPSHQVTQMGQEVILRCVPISNHLYFYWYRQILGQKVEFLVSFYNNEISEKSEIFDDQFSVERPDGSNFTLKIRSTKLEDSAMYFCASSETGDVYSPLHFGNGTRLTVT.

This clone was seen just once. V gene TRBV5-4 combines with J gene TRBJ2-2; weak D call: TRBD1 (5 bases). Germline V gene data show CDR1 as SGHNT and CDR2 as YYREEE (reference sequence). The ends were cut back, 4 bases at V and 2 bases at J, with 9 bases in the middle. The CDR3 totals 14 residues. The CDR3 spells CASSGRDNTGELFF. In DNA form, the CDR3 reads TGTGCCAGCAGCGGCAGGGATAACACCGGGGAGCTGTTTTTT.

This chain connects TRBV5-6 to TRBJ1-1; D may be TRBD1 (6 bases). Germline-derived CDR1 and CDR2 are SGHDT and YYEEEE. The CDR3 is 12 residues long. V lost 4 bases and J 7 bases, leaving 11 bases between the germline ends. CDR3 bases: TGTGCCAGCAGCCGGGACACCAGTGAAGCTTTCTTT. Its translation is CASSRDTSEAFF.

The chain recombines TRBV5-1 with TRBJ2-6; D remains unclear. Trimming took 4 bases from V and 0 from J, leaving 5 bases between them. Germline assignment: CDR1 SGHRS and CDR2 YFSETQ. The CDR3 is made up of 14 amino acids. CDR3 region: CASSRSSGANVLTF. In DNA, the CDR3 is TGCGCCAGCAGCCGCAGCTCTGGGGCCAACGTCCTGACTTTC.

The gene calls are TRBV5-1 and TRBJ2-1; 8 bases are a match to TRBD1. Germline V gene sequence: CDR1 SGHRS, CDR2 YFSETQ. After removal of 0 bases from V and 3 bases from J, the junction contained 5 bases not matched to a gene. The CDR3 has 16 amino acids. The CDR3 DNA sequence: TGCGCCAGCAGCTTGGGGACAGGGTCCTTCTACAATGAGCAGTTCTTC. Amino acid sequence: CASSLGTGSFYNEQFF.

CDR3 DNA sequence: TGTGCCAGCAGCCATGAACAGGGGGCGCGTCTTTCACCCCTCCACTTT. Amino acid sequence: CASSHEQGARLSPLHF. The chain carries TRBV4-2 and TRBJ1-6; 9 bases map to TRBD1. Per the germline V gene, CDR1 is LGHNA and CDR2 is YNFKEQ. Losses at the gene ends were 3 bases for V and 9 bases for J; bases not matched to a gene: 9. The CDR3 is 16 residues long.

The chain links TRBV5-1 to TRBJ2-2; 8 positions match TRBD2. V dropped 0 bases and J dropped 4; count of bases not matched to a gene: 5. The germline V gene has CDR1 SGHRS and CDR2 YFSETQ. There are 16 residues in the CDR3. In DNA, the CDR3 is TGCGCCAGCAGCTTGGTTCCAGCGGGGGTCACCGGGGAGCTGTTTTTT. Translation: CASSLVPAGVTGELFF.

This sequence joins TRBV5-4 and TRBJ2-5; 13 nucleotides match TRBD2. The germline CDR1 and CDR2 sequences are SGHNT and YYREEE (reference sequence). There are 15 residues in the CDR3. Losses at the gene ends were 4 bases for V and 5 bases for J; bases not matched to a gene: 5. The CDR3 is CASSILAGGPETQYF. CDR3 coding DNA: TGTGCCAGCAGCATACTAGCGGGGGGGCCTGAGACCCAGTACTTC.

The chain recombines TRBV29-1 with TRBJ2-5; 11 bases fit TRBD2. V was pared by 7 bases and J by 5 bases, with 9 bases of the junction left unmatched. CDR3 length: 14 residues. Germline V gene sequence: CDR1 SQVTM, CDR2 ANQGSEA. In nucleotides, the CDR3 is TGCAGCGCCTATACTAGCGGGAGCGGTGAGACCCAGTACTTC. It yields the protein CSAYTSGSGETQYF.